This passage covers 27 T cell receptor beta chains from one sample sequenced in a study of blood T cell repertoires in COVID-19. Clones were sequenced by immunoSEQ multiplex PCR, and TCRdb holds only the in-frame ones, with some missing. The table has fewer than 75,000 clones, roughly 80% seen once; the top ten hold just over 40%. Sequencing was done on a sample of peripheral blood. The receptors derive from a human donor in a cohort sampled during active COVID-19.

V usage is TRBV11-2 and J usage is TRBJ1-4, with D tentatively TRBD1 (6 bases). The CDR3 runs 13 residues. The V gene lost 8 bases and the J gene lost 7 bases, with 14 bases spanning the gap. Germline CDR1 reads SGHAT; CDR2 reads FQNNGV. In DNA form, the CDR3 reads TGTGCCAGCGGAGTCAGGGGTCTTGAAAAACTGTTTTTT. Encoded protein: CASGVRGLEKLFF. The entire variable domain, with the rest obtained from reference TRBV11-2 and TRBJ1-4, is as follows: EAGVAQSPRYKIIEKRQSVAFWCNPISGHATLYWYQQILGQGPKLLIQFQNNGVVDDSQLPKDRFSAERLKGVDSTLKIQPAKLEDSAVYLCASGVRGLEKLFFGSGTQLSVL.

This chain uses TRBV27 with TRBJ1-2, with TRBD1 identical over 10 bases. CDR1 is MNHEY and CDR2 is SMNVEV in the germline V gene (reference sequence). The CDR3 length is 15 residues. Trimming at V came to 5 bases and at J to 4 bases, leaving 7 bases not matched to a gene. CDR3 DNA: TGTGCCAGCAGTCGAGGACAGGGGGTGGGCTATGGCTACACCTTC. Translated: CASSRGQGVGYGYTF.

The CDR3 reads CASTPGSLTEAFF. The CDR3 DNA reads TGTGCCAGCACCCCCGGGAGCCTCACTGAAGCTTTCTTT. This sequence joins TRBV6-5 and TRBJ1-1; no definite D call. The ends were cut back, 7 bases at V and 4 bases at J, with 13 bases in the middle. The CDR3 is made up of 13 amino acids. The germline V gene has CDR1 MNHEY and CDR2 SVGAGI.

This chain connects TRBV12-5 to TRBJ1-6; no definite D call. Trimming shortened V by 6 bases and J by 6 bases, and 3 bases separated the two germline ends. CDR1 is LGHNT and CDR2 is FRNRAP in the germline V gene. This CDR3 has 11 residues. This CDR3 is CASGLNSPLHF. The CDR3 DNA sequence: TGTGCTAGTGGCCTTAATTCACCCCTCCACTTT.

This chain connects TRBV5-8 to TRBJ2-7; 7 bases fit TRBD1. The CDR3 totals 15 residues. V dropped 4 bases and J dropped 4; count of bases not matched to a gene: 11. CDR1 is SGHTS, CDR2 YDEGEE, per germline. CDR3 in amino acids: CASSPRNDRDYEQYF. Here the CDR3 DNA reads TGTGCCAGCAGCCCACGAAATGACAGGGATTACGAGCAGTACTTC.

The V gene is TRBV15, the J gene TRBJ1-5, with a possible D match to TRBD1 (6 bases). The V and J ends lost 1 base and 1 base respectively, with 20 bases between them. The germline V gene encodes CDR1 LNHNV and CDR2 YYDKDF (reference sequence). CDR3 length: 19 amino acids. CDR3 nucleotide sequence: TGTGCCACCAGCAGAGGATCACTAGGGGGGGATATCAGCAATCAGCCCCAGCATTTT. The encoded protein is CATSRGSLGGDISNQPQHF.

The rearrangement uses TRBV5-4 and TRBJ2-2; TRBD1 is a possible D gene (6 bases). The CDR3 loop spans 14 amino acids. Trimming pared 2 bases from V and 4 bases from J, leaving 9 bases between. CDR1 and CDR2 (germline): SGHNT, YYREEE (reference sequence). CDR3 loop: CASSLGQITGELFF. The CDR3 DNA sequence: TGTGCCAGCAGCTTAGGACAGATCACCGGGGAGCTGTTTTTT. Based on the CDR3 plus reference TRBV5-4 and TRBJ2-2, the full variable domain is ETGVTQSPTHLIKTRGQQVTLRCSSQSGHNTVSWYQQALGQGPQFIFQYYREEENGRGNFPPRFSGLQFPNYSSELNVNALELDDSALYLCASSLGQITGELFFGEGSRLTVL.

This clone was seen a single time. The chain recombines TRBV5-5 with TRBJ1-3; D gene ambiguous. Trimming cost V 2 bases and J 2 bases, with 11 bases left between them. The CDR3 length is 15 residues. CDR1 is SGHKS, CDR2 YYEKEE, per germline (reference sequence). The CDR3 DNA sequence: TGTGCCAGCAGCTTATCGTCCCCGGCTGGAAACACCATATATTTT. This sequence encodes CASSLSSPAGNTIYF.

The chain recombines TRBV2 with TRBJ1-1, with D possibly matching TRBD1 (5 bases). The germline V gene encodes CDR1 SNHLY and CDR2 FYNNEI. Trimming cost V 6 bases and J 0 bases, with 11 bases left between them. This CDR3 spans 14 amino acids. The CDR3 is CASRGGALNTEAFF. The DNA of the CDR3 is TGTGCCAGCAGGGGGGGAGCCTTGAACACTGAAGCTTTCTTT.

The chain has TRBV7-9 and TRBJ1-2; possibly TRBD1 for D (5 bases). CDR1 and CDR2 (germline): SEHNR, FQNEAQ (reference sequence). Deletions cut 2 bases from V and 8 bases from J, with 12 bases between. There are 13 residues in the CDR3. In DNA, the CDR3 is TGTGCCAGCAGCTTACAGGGTTCGAGCGGCTACACCTTC. Translation: CASSLQGSSGYTF. Drawing the rest from reference TRBV7-9 and TRBJ1-2, the complete variable domain is DTGVSQNPRHKITKRGQNVTFRCDPISEHNRLYWYRQTLGQGPEFLTYFQNEAQLEKSRLLSDRFSAERPKGSFSTLEIQRTEQGDSAMYLCASSLQGSSGYTFGSGTRLTVV.

This chain links TRBV18 with TRBJ2-7, with a weak D call TRBD1 (6 bases). Germline CDR1 reads KGHSH; CDR2 reads LQKENI. V was shortened by 4 bases and J by 5 bases, with 18 bases between the two germline ends. The CDR3 runs 15 residues. CDR3 coding DNA: TGTGCCAGCTCACAGAACCTCAGGGGTGGGCACGAGCAGTACTTC. Amino acids: CASSQNLRGGHEQYF. Looking up the rest from reference TRBV18 and TRBJ2-7 gives the full variable domain: NAGVMQNPRHLVRRRGQEARLRCSPMKGHSHVYWYRQLPEEGLKFMVYLQKENIIDESGMPKERFSAEFPKEGPSILRIQQVVRGDSAAYFCASSQNLRGGHEQYFGPGTRLTVT.

This sequence joins TRBV28 and TRBJ2-1; 7 bases match TRBD2. Germline V gives CDR1 MDHEN, CDR2 SYDVKM. The CDR3 runs to 17 residues. V shed 5 bases and J 7 bases; nucleotides not matched to a gene: 17. The CDR3 sequence is CASSAPLGSGEGNEQFF. For the CDR3, the DNA is TGTGCCAGCAGTGCCCCCTTGGGGAGCGGGGAGGGGAATGAGCAGTTCTTC.

The chain employs TRBV18 and TRBJ2-7, with TRBD1 matching 7 bases. The CDR3 runs 13 residues. Germline V lookup: CDR1 KGHSH, CDR2 LQKENI. Trimming at V came to 5 bases and at J to 5 bases, leaving 6 bases not matched to a gene. The CDR3 is CASSLDRSDEQYF. The CDR3 bases are TGTGCCAGCTCATTGGACAGGTCGGACGAGCAGTACTTC.

This chain's CDR3 is CATSRDAGELFF. CDR3 in DNA: TGTGCCACCAGCAGAGACGCCGGGGAGCTGTTTTTT. The chain has TRBV15 and TRBJ2-2; D not certain. With 0 bases removed from V and 6 bases from J, the gap between germline ends came to 2 bases. The V gene's germline CDR1 is LNHNV and CDR2 YYDKDF (reference sequence). The CDR3 has 12 amino acids.

This chain links TRBV2 with TRBJ2-2; no clear D. The CDR3 runs 15 residues. From germline, CDR1 is SNHLY and CDR2 FYNNEI. Between the trimmed V and J ends, which lost 6 bases and 3 bases, there was a span of 14 bases. CDR3: CASSLQLPDTGELFF. In DNA form, the CDR3 reads TGTGCCAGCAGCCTCCAACTACCGGACACCGGGGAGCTGTTTTTT.

The chain joins TRBV13 to TRBJ1-6; D gene uncertain. V was shortened by 0 bases and J by 4 bases, with 10 bases between the two germline ends. Germline V CDR1 and CDR2: PRHDT, FYEKMQ (reference sequence). This CDR3 region has 16 residues. CDR3 in DNA: TGTGCCAGCAGCTTAGGTCAGAGGTCATATAATTCACCCCTCCACTTT. It is translated as CASSLGQRSYNSPLHF. The full variable domain, in which reference TRBV13 and TRBJ1-6 provide the parts outside the CDR3, is AAGVIQSPRHLIKEKRETATLKCYPIPRHDTVYWYQQGPGQDPQFLISFYEKMQSDKGSIPDRFSAQQFSDYHSELNMSSLELGDSALYFCASSLGQRSYNSPLHFGNGTRLTVT.

This chain joins TRBV19 and TRBJ2-7, with 12 bases identical to TRBD2. Trimming cost V 9 bases and J 7 bases; bases outside gene matches: 1. Germline V lookup: CDR1 LNHDA, CDR2 SQIVND (reference sequence). CDR3 size: 11 residues. CDR3 bases: TGTGCCAGCGGGACTAGCGGGGAGCAGTACTTC. Translation: CASGTSGEQYF. Based on the CDR3 plus reference TRBV19 and TRBJ2-7, the full variable domain is DGGITQSPKYLFRKEGQNVTLSCEQNLNHDAMYWYRQDPGQGLRLIYYSQIVNDFQKGDIAEGYSVSREKKESFPLTVTSAQKNPTAFYLCASGTSGEQYFGPGTRLTVT.

This chain links TRBV28 with TRBJ1-2; no definite D call. This CDR3 spans 11 amino acids. Germline CDR1 MDHEN, CDR2 SYDVKM. V was cut by 5 bases and J by 5 bases, with 6 bases left in between. The CDR3 region is CASSHTYGYTF. Written as DNA, the CDR3 is TGTGCCAGCAGTCACACGTATGGCTACACCTTC.

This CDR3 is CASRQQGLGTDTQYF. The CDR3 DNA is TGTGCCAGCAGGCAACAGGGGCTCGGCACAGATACGCAGTATTTT. The gene calls are TRBV6-4 and TRBJ2-3; 7 bases line up with TRBD1. The germline gives CDR1 MRHNA, CDR2 SNTAGT. This CDR3 comprises 15 residues. V was clipped by 6 bases and J by 1 base; unmatched bases: 7.

The chain couples TRBV18 to TRBJ2-1; 12 positions match TRBD2. With 3 bases clipped from V and 0 bases from J, the junction kept 12 bases outside the gene matches. The CDR3 loop spans 20 amino acids. Germline V gene lookup returns CDR1 KGHSH and CDR2 LQKENI. CDR3 in amino acids: CASSPFSGLAGPSSYNEQFF. The CDR3 DNA sequence: TGTGCCAGCTCACCTTTTTCGGGACTAGCGGGCCCGAGCTCCTACAATGAGCAGTTCTTC.

The rearrangement uses TRBV7-9 and TRBJ2-3; D ambiguous. V lost 5 bases to trimming and J lost 6 bases, with 9 bases between them. Germline CDR1 and CDR2: SEHNR and FQNEAQ (reference sequence). The CDR3 contains 12 residues. The CDR3 here is CASSLTSDTQYF. The CDR3 bases are TGTGCCAGCAGCCTCACATCTGATACGCAGTATTTT.

This clone was observed once. The V call is TRBV6-6, the J call TRBJ1-2; 10 bases align to TRBD1. This CDR3 spans 15 amino acids. Germline assignment: CDR1 MNHNY and CDR2 SVGAGI (reference sequence). V was clipped by 0 bases and J by 5 bases; unmatched bases: 3. The CDR3 spells CASSYSGQGTYGYTF. The CDR3 DNA sequence: TGTGCCAGCAGTTACTCGGGACAGGGGACTTATGGCTACACCTTC.

The chain uses TRBV4-1 and TRBJ1-5; TRBD1 aligns across 8 bases. This CDR3 region has 17 residues. Germline V gene sequence: CDR1 MGHRA, CDR2 YSYEKL. V lost 1 base, J lost 0 bases, and 5 bases stayed unmatched. The CDR3 DNA reads as TGCGCCAGCAGCCAAGGGGGACAGGACTATAGCAATCAGCCCCAGCATTTT. Translation: CASSQGGQDYSNQPQHF.

The rearrangement joins TRBV24-1 to TRBJ2-1; 8 nucleotides line up with TRBD2. V dropped 1 base and J dropped 2; count of bases not matched to a gene: 3. In germline, CDR1 is KGHDR, CDR2 SFDVKD. The CDR3 has 16 residues. The CDR3 bases are TGTGCCACCAGTGATTTACGGGGGGGCACCTACAATGAGCAGTTCTTC. Translating gives CATSDLRGGTYNEQFF.

Only a few counts were recorded for this clone. V usage is TRBV2 and J usage is TRBJ1-4, with TRBD1 identical over 10 bases. The CDR3 extends over 15 amino acids. Germline V CDR1 and CDR2: SNHLY, FYNNEI. Trimming took 6 bases from V and 10 from J; bases not matched to a gene: 11. Here the CDR3 reads CASSPRTGGLVKLFF. The DNA of the CDR3 is TGTGCCAGCAGCCCTAGGACAGGGGGATTGGTAAAACTGTTTTTT.

The V gene is TRBV5-8, the J gene TRBJ2-3; unclear D gene. Germline values: CDR1 SGHTS, CDR2 YDEGEE. V lost 0 bases, J lost 1 base, and 6 bases lay in between. There are 14 residues in the CDR3. CDR3 DNA: TGTGCCAGCAGCTTGGGGCTAGGCACAGATACGCAGTATTTT. Protein: CASSLGLGTDTQYF.

The chain uses TRBV5-6 and TRBJ1-1; a possible D gene is TRBD1 (5 bases). The V end was cut by 4 bases, the J end by 8 bases, with 18 bases between. Looked up from germline, CDR1 is SGHDT and CDR2 is YYEEEE. The CDR3 is made up of 14 amino acids. CDR3 bases: TGTGCCAGCAGCCTTGCATTAACTGGGGGGGAAGCTTTCTTT. This sequence encodes CASSLALTGGEAFF.